The following is a T cell receptor beta chain sequence with its context. Its antigen is as yet unknown. The CDR3 totals 15 residues. Looked up from germline, CDR1 is LGHNA and CDR2 is YNFKEQ. V lost 0 bases to trimming and J lost 1 base, with 10 bases between them. Clones were read by immunoSEQ multiplex PCR, and TCRdb kept only the in-frame ones, dropping some. The data hold 430,000 or so clones, with about 88% observed a single time. This record comes from a study of Ad26.COV2.S vaccination and SARS-CoV-2 variants. Notes on the study in general: TCR breadth and depth estimates may have understated total T cell responses.

As for treatment: around 19 received Ad26.COV2.S at low or high dose, single or two shots; roughly 5 received placebo; per-sample allocation not given. Day 63 following the first vaccine or placebo injection was when the samples were taken. Vaccine was an Ad26 vector expressing Wuhan-strain SARS-CoV-2 spike. The TCR comes from a person between 18 and 59 years old who received the Ad26.COV2.S COVID-19 vaccine or a placebo. Specimen: peripheral blood, collected in a trial of Ad26.COV2.S vaccine versus placebo. This rearrangement joins TRBV4-2 to TRBJ2-7, with D uncertain. The CDR3 DNA follows: TGTGCCAGCAGCCAAGAATGGGGTTCTTCCTACGAGCAGTACGTC. Encoded protein: CASSQEWGSSYEQYV.